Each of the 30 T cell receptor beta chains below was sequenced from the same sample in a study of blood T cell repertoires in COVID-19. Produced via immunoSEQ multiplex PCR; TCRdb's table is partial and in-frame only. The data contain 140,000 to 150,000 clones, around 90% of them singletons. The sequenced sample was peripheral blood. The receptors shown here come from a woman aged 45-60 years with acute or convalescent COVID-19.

The CDR3, as DNA: TGTGCCAGTAGTATTATCCGGGACAGGGTTAATAGCAATCAGCCCCAGCATTTT. This codes for CASSIIRDRVNSNQPQHF. The chain employs TRBV19 and TRBJ1-5; the match to TRBD1 covers 9 bases. The CDR3 has 18 residues. Trimming at V came to 3 bases and at J to 0 bases, leaving 9 bases not matched to a gene. Germline values: CDR1 LNHDA, CDR2 SQIVND (reference sequence).

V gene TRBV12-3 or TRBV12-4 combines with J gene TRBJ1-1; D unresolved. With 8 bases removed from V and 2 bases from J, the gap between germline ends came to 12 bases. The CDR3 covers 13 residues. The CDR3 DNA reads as TGTGCCAGCCTCGACACCCTTAACACTGAAGCTTTCTTT. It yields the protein CASLDTLNTEAFF.

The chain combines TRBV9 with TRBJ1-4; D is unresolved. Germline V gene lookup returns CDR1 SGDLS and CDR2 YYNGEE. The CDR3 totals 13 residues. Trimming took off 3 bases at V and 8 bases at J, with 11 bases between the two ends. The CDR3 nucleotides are TGTGCCAGCAGCGGAGGGCTAGAGGAAAAACTGTTTTTT. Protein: CASSGGLEEKLFF.

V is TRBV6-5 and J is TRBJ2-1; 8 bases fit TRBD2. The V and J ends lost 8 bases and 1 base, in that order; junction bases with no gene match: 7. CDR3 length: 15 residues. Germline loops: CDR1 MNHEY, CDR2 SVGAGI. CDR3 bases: TGTGCCAGCGGGCGGGGGGCAGCTTCCTACAATGAGCAGTTCTTC. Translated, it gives CASGRGAASYNEQFF.

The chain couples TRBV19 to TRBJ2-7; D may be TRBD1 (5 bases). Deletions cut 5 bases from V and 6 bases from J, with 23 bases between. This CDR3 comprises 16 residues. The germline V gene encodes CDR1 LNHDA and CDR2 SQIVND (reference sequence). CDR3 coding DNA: TGTGCCAGTAGTGGGGTGGAGACAGCAGCGTTGGGCGAGCAGTACTTC. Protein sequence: CASSGVETAALGEQYF.

CDR3 amino acids: CASSESIQVNTGELFF. The DNA for the CDR3 is TGCGCCAGCAGTGAGTCTATACAGGTGAACACCGGGGAGCTGTTTTTT. The chain recombines TRBV10-1 with TRBJ2-2; D is perhaps TRBD1 (5 bases). The CDR3 loop spans 16 amino acids. In germline, CDR1 is WNHNN, CDR2 SYGVQD (reference sequence). V was shortened by 0 bases and J by 1 base, with 9 bases between the two germline ends.

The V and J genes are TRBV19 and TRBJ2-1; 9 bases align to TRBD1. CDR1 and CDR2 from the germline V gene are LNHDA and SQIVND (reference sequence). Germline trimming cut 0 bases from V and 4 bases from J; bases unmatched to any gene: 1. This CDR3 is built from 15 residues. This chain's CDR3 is CASSIEDRGYNEQFF. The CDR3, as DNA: TGTGCCAGTAGTATAGAGGACAGGGGATACAATGAGCAGTTCTTC.

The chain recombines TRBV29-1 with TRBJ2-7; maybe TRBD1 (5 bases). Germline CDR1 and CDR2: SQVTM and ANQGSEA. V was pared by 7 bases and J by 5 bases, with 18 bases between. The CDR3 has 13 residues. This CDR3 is CSGHGPMDNEQYF. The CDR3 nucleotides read TGCAGCGGTCACGGACCGATGGACAACGAGCAGTACTTC.

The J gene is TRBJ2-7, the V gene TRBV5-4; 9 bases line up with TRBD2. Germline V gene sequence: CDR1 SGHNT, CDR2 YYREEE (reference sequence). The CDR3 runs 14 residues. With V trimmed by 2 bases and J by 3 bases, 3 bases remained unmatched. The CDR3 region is CASSFGGGVYEQYF. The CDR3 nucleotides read TGTGCCAGCAGCTTCGGCGGGGGGGTCTACGAGCAGTACTTC.

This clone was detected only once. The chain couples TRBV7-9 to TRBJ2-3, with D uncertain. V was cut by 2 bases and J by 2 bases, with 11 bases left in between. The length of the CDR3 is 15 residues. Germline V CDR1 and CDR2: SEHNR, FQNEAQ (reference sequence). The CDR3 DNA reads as TGTGCCAGCAGCTTATCTGCGATTTACACAGATACGCAGTATTTT. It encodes CASSLSAIYTDTQYF. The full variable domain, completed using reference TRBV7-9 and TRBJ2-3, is DTGVSQNPRHKITKRGQNVTFRCDPISEHNRLYWYRQTLGQGPEFLTYFQNEAQLEKSRLLSDRFSAERPKGSFSTLEIQRTEQGDSAMYLCASSLSAIYTDTQYFGPGTRLTVL.

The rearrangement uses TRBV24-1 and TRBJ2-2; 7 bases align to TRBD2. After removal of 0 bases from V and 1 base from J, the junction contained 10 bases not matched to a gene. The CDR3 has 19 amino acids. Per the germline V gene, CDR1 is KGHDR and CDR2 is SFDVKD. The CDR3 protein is CATSDLGLGAGKNTGELFF. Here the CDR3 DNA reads TGTGCCACCAGTGATTTGGGGCTGGGAGCGGGGAAGAACACCGGGGAGCTGTTTTTT.

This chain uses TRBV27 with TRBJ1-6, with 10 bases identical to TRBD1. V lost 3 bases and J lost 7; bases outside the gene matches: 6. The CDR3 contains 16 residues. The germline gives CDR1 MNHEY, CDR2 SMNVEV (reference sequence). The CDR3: CASSLKPGQGNSPLHF. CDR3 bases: TGTGCCAGCAGTTTGAAACCGGGACAGGGGAATTCACCCCTCCACTTT.

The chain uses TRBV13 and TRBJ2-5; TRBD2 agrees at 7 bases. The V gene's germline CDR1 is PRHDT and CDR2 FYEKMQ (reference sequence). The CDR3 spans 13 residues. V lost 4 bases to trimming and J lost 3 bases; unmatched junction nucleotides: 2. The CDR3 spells CASSSSGKETQYF. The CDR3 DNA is TGTGCCAGCAGCTCTAGCGGAAAAGAGACCCAGTACTTC.

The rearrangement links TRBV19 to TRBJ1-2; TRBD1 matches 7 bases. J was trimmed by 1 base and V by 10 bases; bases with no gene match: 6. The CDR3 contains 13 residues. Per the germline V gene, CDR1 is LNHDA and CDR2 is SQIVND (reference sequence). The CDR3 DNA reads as TGTGCCACCGAGGGGGCTCTTAACTATGGCTACACCTTC. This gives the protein CATEGALNYGYTF.

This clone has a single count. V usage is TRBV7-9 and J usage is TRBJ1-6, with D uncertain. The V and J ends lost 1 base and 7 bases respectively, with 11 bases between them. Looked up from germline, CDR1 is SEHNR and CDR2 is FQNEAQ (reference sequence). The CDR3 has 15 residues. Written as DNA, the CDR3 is TGTGCCAGCAGCTTAGGGAGGGAACGAAATTCACCCCTCCACTTT. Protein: CASSLGRERNSPLHF.

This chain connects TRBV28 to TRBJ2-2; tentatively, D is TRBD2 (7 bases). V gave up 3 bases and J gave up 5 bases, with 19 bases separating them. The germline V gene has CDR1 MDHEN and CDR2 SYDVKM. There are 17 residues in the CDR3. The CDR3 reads CASSLWNREGSTGELFF. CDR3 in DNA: TGTGCCAGCAGTTTGTGGAACAGGGAGGGGTCAACCGGGGAGCTGTTTTTT.

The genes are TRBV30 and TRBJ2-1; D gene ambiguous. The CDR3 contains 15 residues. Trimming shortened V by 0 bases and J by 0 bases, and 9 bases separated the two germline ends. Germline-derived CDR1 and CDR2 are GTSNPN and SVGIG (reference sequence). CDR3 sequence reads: CAWSVIRSSYNEQFF. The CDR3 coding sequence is TGTGCCTGGAGTGTAATCCGTAGCTCCTACAATGAGCAGTTCTTC.

CDR3 DNA sequence: TGCAGCGTCGCTCGAGCACAGGGGAACGAGCAGTACTTC. Translation gives CSVARAQGNEQYF. This chain connects TRBV29-1 to TRBJ2-7; the match to TRBD1 covers 7 bases. This CDR3 region has 13 residues. Germline V gene data show CDR1 as SQVTM and CDR2 as ANQGSEA. V trimming: 6 bases; J trimming: 5 bases; junction bases outside the gene matches: 10.

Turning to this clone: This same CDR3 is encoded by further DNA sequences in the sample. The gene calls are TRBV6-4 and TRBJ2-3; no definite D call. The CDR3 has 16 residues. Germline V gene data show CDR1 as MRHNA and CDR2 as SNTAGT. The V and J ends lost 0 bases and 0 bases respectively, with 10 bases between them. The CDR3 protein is CASSDSAGPSTDTQYF. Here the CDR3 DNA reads TGTGCCAGCAGTGACTCGGCAGGCCCTAGCACAGATACGCAGTATTTT.

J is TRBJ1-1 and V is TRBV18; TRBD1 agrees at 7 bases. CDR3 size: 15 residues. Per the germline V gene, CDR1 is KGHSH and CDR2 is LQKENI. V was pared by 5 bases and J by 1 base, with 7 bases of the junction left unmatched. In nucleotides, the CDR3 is TGTGCCAGCTCATCGTCAGGGGGTACGAACACTGAAGCTTTCTTT. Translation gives CASSSSGGTNTEAFF. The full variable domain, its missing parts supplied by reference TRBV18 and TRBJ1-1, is NAGVMQNPRHLVRRRGQEARLRCSPMKGHSHVYWYRQLPEEGLKFMVYLQKENIIDESGMPKERFSAEFPKEGPSILRIQQVVRGDSAAYFCASSSSGGTNTEAFFGQGTRLTVV.

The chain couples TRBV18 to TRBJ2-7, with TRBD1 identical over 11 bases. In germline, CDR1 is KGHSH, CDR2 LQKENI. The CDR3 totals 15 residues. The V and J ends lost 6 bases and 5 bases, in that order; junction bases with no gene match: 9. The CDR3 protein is CASSVGQGAGNEQYF. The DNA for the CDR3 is TGTGCCAGCTCCGTCGGACAGGGGGCAGGGAACGAGCAGTACTTC.

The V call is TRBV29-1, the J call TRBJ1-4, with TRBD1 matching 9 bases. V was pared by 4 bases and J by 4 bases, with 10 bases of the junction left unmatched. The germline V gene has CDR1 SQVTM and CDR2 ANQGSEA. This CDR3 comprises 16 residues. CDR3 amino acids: CSVGSIGTGFNEKLFF. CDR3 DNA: TGCAGCGTTGGCTCGATAGGGACAGGGTTTAATGAAAAACTGTTTTTT.

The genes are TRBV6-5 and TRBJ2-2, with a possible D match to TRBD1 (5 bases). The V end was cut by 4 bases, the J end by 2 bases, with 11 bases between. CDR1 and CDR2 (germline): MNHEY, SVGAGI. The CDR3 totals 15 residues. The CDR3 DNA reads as TGTGCCAGCAGTTTAAAGGGGCTCAACACCGGGGAGCTGTTTTTT. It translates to CASSLKGLNTGELFF.

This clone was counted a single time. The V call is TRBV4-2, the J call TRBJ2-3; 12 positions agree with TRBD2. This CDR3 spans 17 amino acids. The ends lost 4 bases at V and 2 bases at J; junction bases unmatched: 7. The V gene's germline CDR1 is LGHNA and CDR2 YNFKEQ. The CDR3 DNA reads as TGTGCCAGCAGCCCTCGACTAGCGGGAGTGAACACAGATACGCAGTATTTT. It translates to CASSPRLAGVNTDTQYF.

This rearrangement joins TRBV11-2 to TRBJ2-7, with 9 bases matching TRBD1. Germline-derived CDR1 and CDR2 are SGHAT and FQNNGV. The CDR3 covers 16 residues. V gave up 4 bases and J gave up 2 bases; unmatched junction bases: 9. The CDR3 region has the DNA TGTGCCAGCAGCTCCCTAGCGGACAGGGGTGCCTACGAGCAGTACTTC. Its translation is CASSSLADRGAYEQYF.

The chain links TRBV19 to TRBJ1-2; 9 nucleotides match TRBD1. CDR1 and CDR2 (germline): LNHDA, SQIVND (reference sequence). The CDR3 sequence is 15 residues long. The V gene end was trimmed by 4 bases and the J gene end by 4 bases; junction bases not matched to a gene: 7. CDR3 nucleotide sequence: TGTGCCAGTAGTAGGACAGGGGATTGGATCTATGGCTACACCTTC. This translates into CASSRTGDWIYGYTF.

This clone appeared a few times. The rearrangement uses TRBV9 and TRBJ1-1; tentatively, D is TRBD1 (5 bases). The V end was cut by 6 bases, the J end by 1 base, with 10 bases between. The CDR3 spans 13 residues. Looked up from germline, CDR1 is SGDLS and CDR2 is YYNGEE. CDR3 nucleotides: TGTGCCAGCACCGGGGGGGAGAACACTGAAGCTTTCTTT. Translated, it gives CASTGGENTEAFF. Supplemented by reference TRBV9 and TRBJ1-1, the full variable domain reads DSGVTQTPKHLITATGQRVTLRCSPRSGDLSVYWYQQSLDQGLQFLIQYYNGEERAKGNILERFSAQQFPDLHSELNLSSLELGDSALYFCASTGGENTEAFFGQGTRLTVV.

Here the CDR3 DNA reads TGTGCCAGCAGCTTAGGTACAGGACCTAGCAATCAGCCCCAGCATTTT. It encodes CASSLGTGPSNQPQHF. The chain uses TRBV7-6 and TRBJ1-5; weak D call: TRBD1 (5 bases). Germline V gene sequence: CDR1 SGHVS, CDR2 FNYEAQ. The CDR3 has 16 residues. V shed 1 base and J shed 0 bases, with 10 bases lying between them.

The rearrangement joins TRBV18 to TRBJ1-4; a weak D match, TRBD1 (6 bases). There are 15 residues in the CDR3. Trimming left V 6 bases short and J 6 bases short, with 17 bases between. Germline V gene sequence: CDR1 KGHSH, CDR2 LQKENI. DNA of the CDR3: TGTGCCAGCTCCAGACGACAGGAGTATGATGAAAAACTGTTTTTT. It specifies CASSRRQEYDEKLFF. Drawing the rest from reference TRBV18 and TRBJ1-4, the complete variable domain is NAGVMQNPRHLVRRRGQEARLRCSPMKGHSHVYWYRQLPEEGLKFMVYLQKENIIDESGMPKERFSAEFPKEGPSILRIQQVVRGDSAAYFCASSRRQEYDEKLFFGSGTQLSVL.

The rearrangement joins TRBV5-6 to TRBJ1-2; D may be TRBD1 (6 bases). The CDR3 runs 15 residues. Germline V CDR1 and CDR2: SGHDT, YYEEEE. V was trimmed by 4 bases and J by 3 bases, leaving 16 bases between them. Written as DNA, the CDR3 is TGTGCCAGCAGCCCCGGGACACCAAATCACTATGGCTACACCTTC. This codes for CASSPGTPNHYGYTF.